This T cell receptor beta chain emerged from a study of identical twins. Only healthy Caucasians were included as donors. Through template switching, a universal primer site was introduced, and the cDNA contained unique molecular identifiers. Via MiXCR, TCRdb re-called the 5' RACE reads, giving one row per CDR3 protein. This sample carries hundreds of thousands of distinct CDR3 sequences, 21% of them seen once, and the ten largest clones take around 4.4%. The table lists this clonotype with many counts. Trimming pared 5 bases from V and 0 bases from J, leaving 8 bases between. The CDR3 loop spans 13 amino acids. Germline CDR1 reads MNHEY; CDR2 reads SMNVEV (reference sequence). These data also formed part of another study, on T cells expressing NK-cell markers. That work states: Source material for TCR beta repertoires consisted of sorted CD3+CD56+NKG2C+, CD3+CD56+NKG2C- and CD3+CD56-NKG2C+ T cells. Out of eight donors sequenced, seven tested HCMV-seropositive and the remaining one seronegative.

The TCR sequence derives from a woman aged 18-29 years in good health. Source material: PBMCs. The chain couples TRBV27 to TRBJ2-7, with D possibly matching TRBD2 (5 bases). CDR3 in amino acids: CASSPRGSYEQYF. In nucleotides, the CDR3 is TGTGCCAGCAGTCCCCGGGGCTCCTACGAGCAGTACTTC.